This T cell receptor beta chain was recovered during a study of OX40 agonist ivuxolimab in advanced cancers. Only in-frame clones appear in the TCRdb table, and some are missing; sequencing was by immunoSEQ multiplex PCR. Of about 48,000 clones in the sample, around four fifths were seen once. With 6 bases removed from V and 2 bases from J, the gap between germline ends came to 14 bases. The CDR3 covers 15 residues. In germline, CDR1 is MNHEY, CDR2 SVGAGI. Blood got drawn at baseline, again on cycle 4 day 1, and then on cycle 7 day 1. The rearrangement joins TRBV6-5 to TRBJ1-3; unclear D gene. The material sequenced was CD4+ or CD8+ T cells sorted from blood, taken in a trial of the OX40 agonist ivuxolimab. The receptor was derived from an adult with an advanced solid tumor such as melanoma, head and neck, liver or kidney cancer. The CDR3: CASRPPGPAGNTIYF. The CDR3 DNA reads TGTGCCAGCAGGCCTCCGGGCCCCGCTGGAAACACCATATATTTT.